Listed below are T cell receptor beta chains from one sample, sequenced in a study of identical twins. TCRdb re-called the 5' RACE reads with MiXCR, one entry per CDR3 protein. This table has fewer than 450,000 distinct CDR3 sequences, 8.5% to 10% appearing once. Sequenced material: naive T cells sorted from blood. These receptors came from a woman aged 45-59 years in good health. CDR3s leave out the opening cysteine and the closing phenylalanine or tryptophan. A D gene is named only where the DNA matches it firmly.

d_gene: TRBD2; j_gene: TRBJ2-1; len: 17; v_gene: TRBV12-3/TRBV12-4; CDR3aa: ASRAARLAGGPSYNEQF
d_gene: NA; j_gene: TRBJ1-2; len: 13; v_gene: TRBV13; CDR3aa: ASSSIRESNYGYT
d_gene: TRBD2; j_gene: TRBJ2-7; len: 13; v_gene: TRBV5-1; CDR3aa: ASSLAGLAGFEQY
d_gene: TRBD2; j_gene: TRBJ2-1; len: 14; v_gene: TRBV5-6; CDR3aa: ASSLDVSGAYNEQF
d_gene: NA; j_gene: TRBJ2-2; len: 14; v_gene: TRBV10-3; CDR3aa: AIKAILGPNTGELF
d_gene: TRBD1; j_gene: TRBJ2-7; len: 12; v_gene: TRBV10-3; CDR3aa: AIRDRGGPYEQY
d_gene: TRBD2; j_gene: TRBJ2-1; len: 15; v_gene: TRBV7-6; CDR3aa: ASSQRGGQSSYNEQF
d_gene: NA; j_gene: TRBJ2-5; len: 11; v_gene: TRBV29-1; CDR3aa: SVVPENQETQY
d_gene: NA; j_gene: TRBJ2-1; len: 11; v_gene: TRBV5-1; CDR3aa: ASSHAMSDEQF
d_gene: TRBD1; j_gene: TRBJ2-5; len: 12; v_gene: TRBV24-1; CDR3aa: ATSPGQVGETQY
d_gene: NA; j_gene: TRBJ2-1; len: 16; v_gene: TRBV6-2/TRBV6-3; CDR3aa: ASRPGTGEGGSYNEQF
d_gene: NA; j_gene: TRBJ2-2; len: 15; v_gene: TRBV3-1; CDR3aa: ASSPPIVGRLTGELF
d_gene: TRBD1; j_gene: TRBJ2-7; len: 10; v_gene: TRBV30; CDR3aa: AANRGRNEQY
d_gene: TRBD2; j_gene: TRBJ2-6; len: 22; v_gene: TRBV6-6; CDR3aa: ASLSPLYLTESLAGVLGANVLT
d_gene: TRBD2; j_gene: TRBJ2-5; len: 13; v_gene: TRBV28; CDR3aa: ASSPGGTYQETQY
d_gene: NA; j_gene: TRBJ1-1; len: 12; v_gene: TRBV3-1; CDR3aa: ASSQVKGVTEAF
d_gene: NA; j_gene: TRBJ1-2; len: 10; v_gene: TRBV12-3/TRBV12-4; CDR3aa: ASTRGPSHYT
d_gene: NA; j_gene: TRBJ2-7; len: 13; v_gene: TRBV20-1; CDR3aa: SARDPGSWSYEQY
d_gene: TRBD1; j_gene: TRBJ2-1; len: 16; v_gene: TRBV14; CDR3aa: ASSRLSPGQGLYNEQF
d_gene: NA; j_gene: TRBJ2-1; len: 10; v_gene: TRBV29-1; CDR3aa: SGTPRGNEQF
d_gene: NA; j_gene: TRBJ1-1; len: 12; v_gene: TRBV7-2; CDR3aa: ASSLRGGGTEAF
d_gene: NA; j_gene: TRBJ2-3; len: 12; v_gene: TRBV29-1; CDR3aa: SVDRGGLTDTQY
d_gene: NA; j_gene: TRBJ1-3; len: 13; v_gene: TRBV20-1; CDR3aa: SARDTGRLGNTIY
d_gene: NA; j_gene: TRBJ2-5; len: 12; v_gene: TRBV7-9; CDR3aa: ASSKGEREETQY
d_gene: NA; j_gene: TRBJ2-3; len: 9; v_gene: TRBV20-1; CDR3aa: SARLDYTQY
d_gene: TRBD1; j_gene: TRBJ2-5; len: 11; v_gene: TRBV5-5; CDR3aa: ASRLGQGPGKT
d_gene: NA; j_gene: TRBJ2-7; len: 16; v_gene: TRBV7-9; CDR3aa: ASSPNSGWGPDPYELY
d_gene: NA; j_gene: TRBJ2-2; len: 11; v_gene: TRBV7-2; CDR3aa: ASSSALSGELF
d_gene: NA; j_gene: TRBJ1-1; len: 13; v_gene: TRBV7-3; CDR3aa: ASSLIAGLNTEAF
d_gene: NA; j_gene: TRBJ2-1; len: 11; v_gene: TRBV14; CDR3aa: ASSPRIASEQF
d_gene: TRBD1; j_gene: TRBJ2-3; len: 12; v_gene: TRBV12-3/TRBV12-4; CDR3aa: ASSFDRGADTQY
d_gene: TRBD1; j_gene: TRBJ2-1; len: 14; v_gene: TRBV24-1; CDR3aa: ATSESGTGVYNEQF
d_gene: NA; j_gene: TRBJ2-3; len: 13; v_gene: TRBV12-3/TRBV12-4; CDR3aa: ASSSIGRSTDTQY
d_gene: TRBD2; j_gene: TRBJ2-1; len: 12; v_gene: TRBV13; CDR3aa: ASNRGLAGEAQF
d_gene: TRBD2; j_gene: TRBJ2-3; len: 15; v_gene: TRBV9; CDR3aa: ASSVEGPGLARDTQY
d_gene: NA; j_gene: TRBJ2-1; len: 13; v_gene: TRBV24-1; CDR3aa: ATSVGVGSYNEQF
d_gene: TRBD1; j_gene: TRBJ2-7; len: 12; v_gene: TRBV5-1; CDR3aa: ASRSEGALYEQY
d_gene: TRBD2; j_gene: TRBJ2-4; len: 18; v_gene: TRBV5-1; CDR3aa: ASSLAGTSGRADLKNIQY
d_gene: NA; j_gene: TRBJ2-2; len: 12; v_gene: TRBV5-1; CDR3aa: ASSTGSDTGELF
d_gene: TRBD2; j_gene: TRBJ2-1; len: 13; v_gene: TRBV20-1; CDR3aa: SPRASGRRYNEQF
d_gene: TRBD2; j_gene: TRBJ2-3; len: 13; v_gene: TRBV20-1; CDR3aa: SASRRTSAADTQY
d_gene: TRBD1; j_gene: TRBJ2-1; len: 15; v_gene: TRBV7-6; CDR3aa: ASSLAPPGTAPSEQF
d_gene: TRBD1; j_gene: TRBJ1-1; len: 10; v_gene: TRBV10-3; CDR3aa: AISEAGQGAF
d_gene: NA; j_gene: TRBJ1-4; len: 13; v_gene: TRBV3-1; CDR3aa: ASSRTQGEGEKLF
d_gene: NA; j_gene: TRBJ2-4; len: 11; v_gene: TRBV2; CDR3aa: ASSEEVGPAQY